This is a list of T cell receptor beta chains from one sample in a study of cytomegalovirus exposure and HLA in healthy donors. The protocol was immunoSEQ multiplex PCR, while the TCRdb copy is restricted to in-frame clones and leaves out a portion. The repertoire holds approximately 110,000 clones, with about 74% as singletons. The source material was PBMCs. All receptors derive from a woman aged 45-60 years in good health and CMV-seropositive. CDR3s include the opening cysteine and the closing phenylalanine or tryptophan. A D gene is named only where the DNA matches it firmly. The size entry is marked missing in some rows and otherwise reads once, few, many or a size class.

v_gene	j_gene	abundance	d_gene	len	CDR3aa	CDR3nt
TRBV2	TRBJ1-1	-	-	12	CASRVEGGGAFF	TGTGCCAGCAGAGTGGAGGGAGGGGGAGCTTTCTTT
TRBV6-5	TRBJ1-3	-	TRBD1	14	CASSRGQAGNTIYF	TGTGCCAGCAGTCGTGGACAGGCTGGAAACACCATATATTTT
TRBV7-2	TRBJ2-5	many	TRBD2	18	CASSLGTSGGADLETQYF	TGTGCCAGCAGCTTAGGGACTAGCGGGGGGGCCGACCTAGAGACCCAGTACTTC
TRBV10-3	TRBJ2-1	-	-	11	CAVSVNNEQFF	TGCGCCGTAAGTGTTAACAATGAGCAGTTCTTC
TRBV18	TRBJ1-1	-	TRBD1	15	CASSPDRGQNTEAFF	TGTGCCAGCTCACCGGACAGGGGGCAGAACACTGAAGCTTTCTTT
TRBV5-5	TRBJ1-5	once	TRBD1	17	CASSLAGLRQGGQPQHF	TGTGCCAGCAGCTTGGCCGGACTTAGACAGGGCGGACAGCCCCAGCATTTT
TRBV18	TRBJ1-2	-	TRBD1	18	CASSPPRTGTGGNYGYTF	TGTGCCAGCTCACCCCCGAGAACCGGGACAGGGGGCAACTATGGCTACACCTTC
TRBV5-6	TRBJ1-6	-	-	15	CASSSRGLSYSPLHF	TGTGCCAGCAGCTCGAGGGGACTGAGTTATTCACCCCTCCACTTT
TRBV15	TRBJ1-2	-	-	13	CATSRDQNYGYTF	TGTGCCACCAGCAGAGACCAGAACTATGGCTACACCTTC
TRBV19	TRBJ2-3	-	-	12	CASRQSTDTQYF	TGTGCCAGCCGACAGAGCACAGATACGCAGTATTTT
TRBV10-1	TRBJ2-5	-	-	14	CASSGRGKLETQYF	TGCGCCAGCAGTGGGAGAGGGAAACTTGAGACCCAGTACTTC
TRBV7-9	TRBJ2-3	-	TRBD2	14	CASAERGSTDTQYF	TGTGCCAGCGCAGAGCGGGGAAGCACAGATACGCAGTATTTT
TRBV7-9	TRBJ1-4	once	TRBD1	15	CASSPGQGQREKLFF	TGTGCCAGCAGCCCGGGACAGGGGCAGCGAGAAAAACTGTTTTTT
TRBV11-2	TRBJ2-3	-	-	13	CASSTAGTDTQYF	TGTGCCAGCAGCACCGCAGGGACTGATACGCAGTATTTT
TRBV2	TRBJ1-5	once	TRBD1	14	CASSAGGSNQPQHF	TGTGCCAGCAGCGCAGGGGGCTCCAATCAGCCCCAGCATTTT
TRBV7-9	TRBJ1-2	-	-	15	CSSSLLQGWDYGYTF	TGTTCCAGCAGCTTACTCCAGGGATGGGACTATGGCTACACCTTC
TRBV7-7	TRBJ2-7	-	TRBD1	15	CASSSGTGNTYEQYF	TGTGCCAGCAGCTCTGGGACAGGGAATACCTACGAGCAGTACTTC
TRBV7-3	TRBJ1-1	-	-	14	CASSRGHQNTEAFF	TGTGCCAGCAGCCGGGGACACCAGAACACTGAAGCTTTCTTT
TRBV10-3	TRBJ1-1	-	-	12	CAISEWGSEAFF	TGTGCCATCAGTGAATGGGGCTCTGAAGCTTTCTTT
TRBV9	TRBJ2-2	-	TRBD1	14	CASRGQTNTGELFF	TGTGCCAGCAGGGGACAGACGAACACCGGGGAGCTGTTTTTT
TRBV6-5	TRBJ1-2	-	TRBD1	14	CASRNRDRGYGYTF	TGTGCCAGCAGAAACCGGGACAGGGGCTATGGCTACACCTTC
TRBV10-3	TRBJ1-2	-	-	17	CAISEMAGQRANYGYTF	TGTGCCATCAGTGAGATGGCAGGGCAACGAGCTAACTATGGCTACACCTTC
TRBV19	TRBJ1-4	few	TRBD1	16	CASSLQGAATNEKLFF	TGTGCCAGTAGTTTGCAGGGGGCGGCAACTAATGAAAAACTGTTTTTT
TRBV29-1	TRBJ1-2	-	-	16	CSVVFVGGSTNYGYTF	TGCAGCGTTGTGTTCGTGGGGGGGTCTACTAACTATGGCTACACCTTC
TRBV19	TRBJ1-1	-	-	14	CAIRQTGKLAEAFF	TGTGCCATCCGGCAAACAGGAAAACTCGCTGAAGCTTTCTTT
TRBV28	TRBJ2-7	-	TRBD1	14	CASSSGTGPNEQYF	TGTGCCAGCAGTTCCGGGACAGGGCCTAACGAGCAGTACTTC
TRBV28	TRBJ1-6	-	TRBD1	16	CASSLFPGQGASPLHF	TGTGCCAGCAGTTTATTTCCGGGACAGGGGGCCTCACCCCTCCACTTT
TRBV27	TRBJ1-4	-	-	15	CASSLLGASNEKLFF	TGTGCCAGCAGTTTACTAGGGGCCTCTAATGAAAAACTGTTTTTT
TRBV9	TRBJ1-4	few	-	15	CASSVGGSGREKLFF	TGTGCCAGCAGCGTAGGGGGTTCAGGGCGTGAAAAACTGTTTTTT
TRBV30	TRBJ1-2	-	-	12	CAWTPPGSGYTF	TGTGCCTGGACCCCCCCGGGTTCTGGCTACACCTTC
TRBV19	TRBJ2-1	-	TRBD2	15	CASSIGTSGYNEQFF	TGTGCCAGTAGTATAGGGACTAGCGGGTACAATGAGCAGTTCTTC
TRBV19	TRBJ1-2	-	TRBD1	15	CASRMRRGENHGYTF	TGTGCCAGTAGGATGCGCAGGGGGGAGAATCATGGCTACACCTTC
TRBV19	TRBJ1-6	-	TRBD1	15	CASSIRGQLNSPLHF	TGTGCCAGTAGTATCCGGGGACAGCTAAATTCACCCCTCCACTTT
TRBV6-1	TRBJ1-4	-	-	12	CASIGLGGELFF	TGTGCCAGCATTGGCCTAGGAGGGGAACTGTTTTTT
TRBV29-1	TRBJ1-2	few	-	11	CSAGERDGYTF	TGCAGCGCCGGGGAGAGGGATGGCTACACCTTC
TRBV7-8	TRBJ2-3	-	TRBD2	14	CASSPRGGTDTQYF	TGTGCCAGCAGCCCTCGCGGGGGAACAGATACGCAGTATTTT
TRBV6-5	TRBJ1-2	few	-	15	CASSYTLTENYGYTF	TGTGCCAGCAGTTACACCCTTACAGAAAACTATGGCTACACCTTC
TRBV4-2	TRBJ1-1	-	TRBD1	15	CASRLDRGGNTEAFF	TGTGCCAGCAGGTTAGACAGGGGTGGGAACACTGAAGCTTTCTTT
TRBV9	TRBJ2-1	-	TRBD1	17	CASSGDHRDRVRNEQFF	TGTGCCAGCAGCGGAGACCACCGGGACAGGGTGCGAAATGAGCAGTTCTTC
TRBV4-1	TRBJ1-2	-	-	17	CASSHPIRGRSNYGYTF	TGCGCCAGCAGCCACCCCATCCGGGGGAGATCTAACTATGGCTACACCTTC
TRBV6-5	TRBJ2-1	-	TRBD1	15	CASRITGTGSNEQFF	TGTGCCAGCAGGATTACCGGGACAGGTTCCAATGAGCAGTTCTTC
TRBV6-5	TRBJ1-2	-	-	13	CASSLLGGYGYTF	TGTGCCAGCAGTCTACTGGGGGGCTATGGCTACACCTTC
TRBV15	TRBJ2-3	few	TRBD2	15	CATSRTSGGGDTQYF	TGTGCCACCAGCAGGACTAGCGGGGGGGGAGATACGCAGTATTTT
TRBV18	TRBJ2-3	-	TRBD1	16	CASSPLASGGVDTQYF	TGTGCCAGCTCACCACTTGCGTCAGGGGGCGTAGATACGCAGTATTTT
TRBV7-9	TRBJ2-3	once	TRBD1	14	CASSEGRGPDTQYF	TGTGCCAGCAGTGAAGGCAGGGGGCCAGATACGCAGTATTTT
TRBV4-3	TRBJ1-5	-	-	13	CASSQEIDQPQHF	TGCGCCAGCAGCCAAGAAATCGATCAGCCCCAGCATTTT
TRBV19	TRBJ1-1	few	-	14	CASSSRPGDTEAFF	TGTGCCAGTAGTTCACGACCCGGGGACACTGAAGCTTTCTTT
TRBV5-8	TRBJ1-6	-	-	16	CASSFSEGSYNSPLHF	TGTGCCAGCAGCTTTTCGGAGGGCTCCTATAATTCACCCCTCCACTTT
TRBV7-2	TRBJ1-5	many	-	17	CASSLLGVGYSNQPQHF	TGTGCCAGCAGCTTACTAGGGGTGGGCTATAGCAATCAGCCCCAGCATTTT
TRBV25-1	TRBJ2-7	-	-	12	CASSEYAGTQYF	TGTGCCAGCAGTGAATATGCAGGAACGCAGTACTTC
TRBV7-9	TRBJ1-4	-	TRBD1	12	CATYRQGEKLFF	TGTGCCACCTACAGACAGGGTGAAAAACTGTTTTTT
TRBV7-9	TRBJ1-5	-	TRBD1	14	CASADREGNQPQHF	TGTGCCAGCGCGGACAGGGAGGGCAATCAGCCCCAGCATTTT